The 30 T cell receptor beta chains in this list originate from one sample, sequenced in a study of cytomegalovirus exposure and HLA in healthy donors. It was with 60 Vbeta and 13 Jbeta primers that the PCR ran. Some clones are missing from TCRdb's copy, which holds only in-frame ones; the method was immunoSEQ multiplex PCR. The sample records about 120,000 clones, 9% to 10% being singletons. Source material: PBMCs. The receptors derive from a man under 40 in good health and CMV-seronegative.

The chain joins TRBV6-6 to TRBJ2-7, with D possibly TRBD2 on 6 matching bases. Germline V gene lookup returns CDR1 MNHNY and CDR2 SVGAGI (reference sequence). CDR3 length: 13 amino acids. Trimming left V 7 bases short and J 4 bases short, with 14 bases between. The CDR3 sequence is CASTKRDSYEQYF. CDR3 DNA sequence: TGTGCCAGCACAAAGAGGGACTCTTACGAGCAGTACTTC.

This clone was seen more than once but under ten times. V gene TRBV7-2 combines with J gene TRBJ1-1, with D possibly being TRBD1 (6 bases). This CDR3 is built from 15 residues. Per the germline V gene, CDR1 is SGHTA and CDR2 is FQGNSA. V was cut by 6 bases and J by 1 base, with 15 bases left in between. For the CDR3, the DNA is TGTGCCAGCAGGGGCGCGGGGGCTGGGAACACTGAAGCTTTCTTT. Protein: CASRGAGAGNTEAFF.

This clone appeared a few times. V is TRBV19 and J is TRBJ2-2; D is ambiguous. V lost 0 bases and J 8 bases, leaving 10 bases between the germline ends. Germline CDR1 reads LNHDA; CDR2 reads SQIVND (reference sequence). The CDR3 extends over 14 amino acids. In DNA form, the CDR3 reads TGTGCCAGTAGTATAGACAGGTTCCGAGGGGAGCTGTTTTTT. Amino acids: CASSIDRFRGELFF.

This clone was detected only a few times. The CDR3 is CASSLALGNTIYF. The CDR3 DNA reads TGCGCCAGCAGCCTGGCCCTAGGAAACACCATATATTTT. The rearrangement joins TRBV5-1 to TRBJ1-3; D is unclear. CDR1 is SGHRS and CDR2 is YFSETQ in the germline V gene. The CDR3 totals 13 residues. The ends were cut back, 4 bases at V and 4 bases at J, with 9 bases in the middle.

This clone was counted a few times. CDR3 amino acids: CASRTAYGYTF. The CDR3 nucleotides read TGTGCCAGTAGGACAGCCTATGGCTACACCTTC. J is TRBJ1-2 and V is TRBV19, with TRBD1 as a possible D gene (5 bases). Germline lookup yields CDR1 LNHDA and CDR2 SQIVND (reference sequence). The CDR3 runs 11 residues. Between the trimmed V and J ends, which lost 6 bases and 4 bases, there was a span of 6 bases.

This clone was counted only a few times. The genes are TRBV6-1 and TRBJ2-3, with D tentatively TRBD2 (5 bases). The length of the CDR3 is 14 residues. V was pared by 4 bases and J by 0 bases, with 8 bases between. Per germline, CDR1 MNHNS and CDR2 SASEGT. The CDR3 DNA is TGTGCCAGCAGTGCAGGACTTAGCACAGATACGCAGTATTTT. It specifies CASSAGLSTDTQYF.

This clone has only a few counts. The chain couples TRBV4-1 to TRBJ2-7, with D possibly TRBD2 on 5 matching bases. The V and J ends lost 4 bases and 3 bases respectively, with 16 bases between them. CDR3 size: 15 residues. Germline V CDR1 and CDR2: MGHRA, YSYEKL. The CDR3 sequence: CASSPLYYGNYEQYF. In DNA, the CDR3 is TGCGCCAGCAGCCCGCTTTATTACGGGAACTACGAGCAGTACTTC.

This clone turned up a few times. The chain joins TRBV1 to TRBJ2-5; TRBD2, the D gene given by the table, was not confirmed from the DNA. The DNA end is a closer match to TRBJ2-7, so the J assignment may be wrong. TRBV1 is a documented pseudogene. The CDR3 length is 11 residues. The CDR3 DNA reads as TGCACCAGCAGCCAATTCTACGAGCAGTACTTC. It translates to CTSSQFYEQYF.

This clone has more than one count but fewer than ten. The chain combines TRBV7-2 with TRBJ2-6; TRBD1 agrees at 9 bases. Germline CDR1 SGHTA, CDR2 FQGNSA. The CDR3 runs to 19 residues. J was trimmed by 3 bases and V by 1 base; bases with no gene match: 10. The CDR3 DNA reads TGTGCCAGCAGCTTAGGGCGAGGGACAGGGAAGGGTGGGGCCAACGTCCTGACTTTC. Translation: CASSLGRGTGKGGANVLTF.

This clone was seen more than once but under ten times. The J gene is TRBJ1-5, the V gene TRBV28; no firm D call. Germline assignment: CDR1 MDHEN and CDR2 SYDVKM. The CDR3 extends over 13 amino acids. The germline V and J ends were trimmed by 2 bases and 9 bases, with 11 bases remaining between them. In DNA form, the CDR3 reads TGTGCCAGCAGTTTAAGTGAGGGTCGGCCCCAGCATTTT. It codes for CASSLSEGRPQHF.

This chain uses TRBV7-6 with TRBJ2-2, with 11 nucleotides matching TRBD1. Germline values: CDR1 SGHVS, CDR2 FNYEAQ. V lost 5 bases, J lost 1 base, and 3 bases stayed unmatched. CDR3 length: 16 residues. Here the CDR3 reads CASSPGTGGNTGELFF. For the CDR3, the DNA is TGTGCCAGCAGCCCCGGGACAGGGGGGAACACCGGGGAGCTGTTTTTT. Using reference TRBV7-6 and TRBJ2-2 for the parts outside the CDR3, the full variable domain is GAGVSQSPRYKVTKRGQDVALRCDPISGHVSLYWYRQALGQGPEFLTYFNYEAQQDKSGLPNDRFSAERPEGSISTLTIQRTEQRDSAMYRCASSPGTGGNTGELFFGEGSRLTVL.

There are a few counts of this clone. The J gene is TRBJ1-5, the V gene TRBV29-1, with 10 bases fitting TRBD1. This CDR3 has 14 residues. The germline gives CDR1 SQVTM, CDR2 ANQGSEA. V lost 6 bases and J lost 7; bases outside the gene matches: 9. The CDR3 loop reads CSVKAGTGAQPQHF. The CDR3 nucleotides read TGCAGCGTGAAAGCCGGGACAGGGGCCCAGCCCCAGCATTTT.

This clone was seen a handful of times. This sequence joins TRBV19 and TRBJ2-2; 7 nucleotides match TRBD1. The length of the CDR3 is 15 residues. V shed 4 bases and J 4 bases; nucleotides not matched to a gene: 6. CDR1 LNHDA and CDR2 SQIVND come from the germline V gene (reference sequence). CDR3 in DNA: TGTGCCAGTAGTACCCCGGGACAGAGCACCGGGGAGCTGTTTTTT. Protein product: CASSTPGQSTGELFF.

The CDR3 coding sequence is TGCGCCAGCAGCCAAGAAGGGCGGGGGGAACTGGATACGCAGTATTTT. This codes for CASSQEGRGELDTQYF. This chain connects TRBV4-1 to TRBJ2-3; TRBD2 aligns across 8 bases. Germline CDR1 MGHRA, CDR2 YSYEKL. This CDR3 spans 16 amino acids. V lost 0 bases, J lost 6 bases, and 8 bases stayed unmatched.

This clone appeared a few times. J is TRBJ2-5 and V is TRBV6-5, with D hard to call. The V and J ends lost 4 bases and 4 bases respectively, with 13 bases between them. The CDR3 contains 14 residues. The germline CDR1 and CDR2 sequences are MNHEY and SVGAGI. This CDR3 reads CASSFGPRRETQYF. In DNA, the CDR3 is TGTGCCAGCAGTTTTGGGCCCCGCAGAGAGACCCAGTACTTC.

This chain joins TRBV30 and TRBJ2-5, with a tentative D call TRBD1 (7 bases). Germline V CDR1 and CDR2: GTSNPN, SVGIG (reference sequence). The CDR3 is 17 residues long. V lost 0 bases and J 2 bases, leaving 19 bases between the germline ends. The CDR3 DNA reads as TGTGCCTGGAGTGTACAAGTGGAGGGGGCAACTCAAGAGACCCAGTACTTC. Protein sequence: CAWSVQVEGATQETQYF.

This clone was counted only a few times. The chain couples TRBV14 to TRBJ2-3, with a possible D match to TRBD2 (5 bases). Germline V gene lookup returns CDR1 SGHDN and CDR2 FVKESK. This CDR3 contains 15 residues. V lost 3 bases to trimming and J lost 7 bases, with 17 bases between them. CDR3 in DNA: TGTGCCAGCAGCCACTGGACTCCGGTACTTAATACGCAGTATTTT. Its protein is CASSHWTPVLNTQYF.

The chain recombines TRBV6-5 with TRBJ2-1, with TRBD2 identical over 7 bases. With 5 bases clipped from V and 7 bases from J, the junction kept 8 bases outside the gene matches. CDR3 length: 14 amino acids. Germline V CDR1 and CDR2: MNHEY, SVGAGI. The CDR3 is CASSQRTRANEQFF. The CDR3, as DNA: TGTGCCAGCAGTCAGAGGACTAGAGCAAATGAGCAGTTCTTC.

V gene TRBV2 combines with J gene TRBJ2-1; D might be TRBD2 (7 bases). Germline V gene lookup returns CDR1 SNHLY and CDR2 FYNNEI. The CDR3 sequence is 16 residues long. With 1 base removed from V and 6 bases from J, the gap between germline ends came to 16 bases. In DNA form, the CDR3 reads TGTGCCAGCAGTGAAGATATGGGAGGGGGACTCAATGAGCAGTTCTTC. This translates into CASSEDMGGGLNEQFF.

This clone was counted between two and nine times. Written as DNA, the CDR3 is TGTGCCATCAGTGAGTCGGCAGTGAACACTGAAGCTTTCTTT. It specifies CAISESAVNTEAFF. V is TRBV10-3 and J is TRBJ1-1; D not certain. V lost 0 bases and J 0 bases, leaving 5 bases between the germline ends. This CDR3 has 14 residues. From germline, CDR1 is ENHRY and CDR2 SYGVKD.

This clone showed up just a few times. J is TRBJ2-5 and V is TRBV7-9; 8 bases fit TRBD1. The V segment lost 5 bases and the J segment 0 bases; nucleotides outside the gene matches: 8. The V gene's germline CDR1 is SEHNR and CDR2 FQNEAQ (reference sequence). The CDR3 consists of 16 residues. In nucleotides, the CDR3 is TGTGCCAGCAGCACCCTGGCGGACAGGGACCAAGAGACCCAGTACTTC. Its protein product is CASSTLADRDQETQYF.

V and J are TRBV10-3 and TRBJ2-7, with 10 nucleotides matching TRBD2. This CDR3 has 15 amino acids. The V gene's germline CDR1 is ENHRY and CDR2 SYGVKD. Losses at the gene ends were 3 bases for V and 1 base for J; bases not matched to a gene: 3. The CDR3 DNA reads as TGTGCCATCAGTGACGGGACTAGCGCTTCCTACGAGCAGTACTTC. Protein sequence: CAISDGTSASYEQYF.

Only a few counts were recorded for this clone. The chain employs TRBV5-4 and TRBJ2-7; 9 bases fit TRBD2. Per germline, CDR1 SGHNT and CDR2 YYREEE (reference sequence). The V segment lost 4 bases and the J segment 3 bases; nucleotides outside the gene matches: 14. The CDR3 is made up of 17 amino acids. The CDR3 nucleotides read TGTGCCAGCAGCCCTCGGGATGGCGGGGGGGCGGGCTACGAGCAGTACTTC. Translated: CASSPRDGGGAGYEQYF.

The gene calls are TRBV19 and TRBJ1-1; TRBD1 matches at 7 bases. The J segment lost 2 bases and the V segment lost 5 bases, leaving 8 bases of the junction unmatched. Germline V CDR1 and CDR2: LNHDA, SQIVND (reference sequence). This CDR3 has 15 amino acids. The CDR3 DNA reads TGTGCCAGTAGTGTTGGGGACAGACCAAACACTGAAGCTTTCTTT. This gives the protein CASSVGDRPNTEAFF.

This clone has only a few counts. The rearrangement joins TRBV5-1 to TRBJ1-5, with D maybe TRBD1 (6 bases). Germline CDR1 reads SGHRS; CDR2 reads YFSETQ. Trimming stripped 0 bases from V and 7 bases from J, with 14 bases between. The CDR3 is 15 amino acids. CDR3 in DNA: TGCGCCAGCAGCTTGGTAGCAGGGGCTGGGCAGCCCCAGCATTTT. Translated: CASSLVAGAGQPQHF.

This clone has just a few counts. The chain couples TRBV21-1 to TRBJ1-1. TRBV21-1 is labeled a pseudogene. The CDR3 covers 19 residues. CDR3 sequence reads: CASSKVVRVSDGGDTEAFF. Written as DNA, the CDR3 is TGTGCCAGCAGCAAAGTCGTCCGGGTCTCGGATGGTGGCGACACTGAAGCTTTCTTT.

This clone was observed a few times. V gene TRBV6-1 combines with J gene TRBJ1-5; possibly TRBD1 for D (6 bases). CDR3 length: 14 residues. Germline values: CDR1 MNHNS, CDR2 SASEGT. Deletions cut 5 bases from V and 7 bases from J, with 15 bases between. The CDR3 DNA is TGTGCCAGCAGTTCCCACGGGGGGGGCCAGCCCCAGCATTTT. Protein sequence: CASSSHGGGQPQHF.

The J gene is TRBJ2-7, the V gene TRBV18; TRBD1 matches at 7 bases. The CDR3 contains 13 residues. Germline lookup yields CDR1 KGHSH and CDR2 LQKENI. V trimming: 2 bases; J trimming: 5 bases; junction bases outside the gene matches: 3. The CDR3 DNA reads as TGTGCCAGCTCACCAGGACAGGTCCACGAGCAGTACTTC. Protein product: CASSPGQVHEQYF.

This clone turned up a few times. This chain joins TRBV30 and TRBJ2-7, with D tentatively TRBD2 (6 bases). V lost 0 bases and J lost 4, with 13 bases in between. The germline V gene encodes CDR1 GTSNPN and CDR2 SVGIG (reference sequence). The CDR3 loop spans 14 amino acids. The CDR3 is CAWSVGSGRYEQYF. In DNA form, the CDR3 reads TGTGCCTGGAGTGTAGGGTCAGGGAGGTACGAGCAGTACTTC.

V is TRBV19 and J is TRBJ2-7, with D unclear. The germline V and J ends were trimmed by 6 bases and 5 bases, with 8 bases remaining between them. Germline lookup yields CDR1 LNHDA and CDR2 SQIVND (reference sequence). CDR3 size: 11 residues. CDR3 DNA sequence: TGTGCCAGTAGCTATTATAACGAGCAGTACTTC. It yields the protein CASSYYNEQYF.